This T cell receptor (beta chain) derives from a study of T cell changes during pregnancy in multiple sclerosis. V was shortened by 6 bases and J by 2 bases, with 8 bases between the two germline ends. Germline V gene data show CDR1 as SGHTA and CDR2 as FQGTGA. This CDR3 is 14 amino acids long. Using immunoSEQ multiplex PCR, the repertoire was profiled, and TCRdb retains in-frame clones only, with some absent. The sample lists fewer than 15,000 clones, roughly 90% seen once, with about 8.7% in the top ten. By sample share, this clone is large. The sequencing here drew on CD8+ T cells from peripheral blood mononuclear cells, taken in the first trimester of pregnancy. The chain employs TRBV7-3 and TRBJ1-6; D gene ambiguous. The receptor's source is a female donor with multiple sclerosis, enrolled in a pregnancy study. The CDR3 loop is CASSAGPYNSPLHF. As DNA, the CDR3 is TGTGCCAGCAGTGCGGGCCCCTATAATTCACCCCTCCACTTT.